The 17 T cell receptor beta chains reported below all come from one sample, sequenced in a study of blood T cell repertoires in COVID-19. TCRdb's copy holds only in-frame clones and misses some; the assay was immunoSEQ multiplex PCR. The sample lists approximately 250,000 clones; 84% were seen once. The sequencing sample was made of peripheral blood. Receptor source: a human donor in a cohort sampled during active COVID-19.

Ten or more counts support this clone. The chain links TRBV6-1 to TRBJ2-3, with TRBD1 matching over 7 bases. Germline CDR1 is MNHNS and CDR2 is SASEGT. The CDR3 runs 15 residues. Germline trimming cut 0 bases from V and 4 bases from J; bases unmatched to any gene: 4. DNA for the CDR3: TGTGCCAGCAGTGAAGCTGAGCAGGGGGCAGATACGCAGTATTTT. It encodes CASSEAEQGADTQYF.

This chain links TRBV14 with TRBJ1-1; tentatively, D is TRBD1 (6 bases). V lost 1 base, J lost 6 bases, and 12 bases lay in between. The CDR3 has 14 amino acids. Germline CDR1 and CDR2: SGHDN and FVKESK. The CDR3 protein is CASSQATGFSEAFF. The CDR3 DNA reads TGTGCCAGCAGCCAAGCCACAGGGTTTTCTGAAGCTTTCTTT. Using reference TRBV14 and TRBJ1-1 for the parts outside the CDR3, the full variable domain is EAGVTQFPSHSVIEKGQTVTLRCDPISGHDNLYWYRRVMGKEIKFLLHFVKESKQDESGMPNNRFLAERTGGTYSTLKVQPAELEDSGVYFCASSQATGFSEAFFGQGTRLTVV.

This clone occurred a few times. The CDR3 sequence: CASSTPRQDLSNQPQHF. For the CDR3, the DNA is TGTGCCAGCAGCACTCCTCGACAGGACCTTAGCAATCAGCCCCAGCATTTT. The chain couples TRBV14 to TRBJ1-5, with a possible D match to TRBD1 (6 bases). The CDR3 has 17 residues. Trimming removed 5 bases at V and 0 bases at J, with 17 bases between. Germline values: CDR1 SGHDN, CDR2 FVKESK.

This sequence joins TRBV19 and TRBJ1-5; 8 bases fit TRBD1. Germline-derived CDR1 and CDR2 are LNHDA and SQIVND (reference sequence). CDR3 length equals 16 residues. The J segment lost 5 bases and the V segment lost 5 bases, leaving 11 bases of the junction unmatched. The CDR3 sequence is CASSPPGTGTYQPQHF. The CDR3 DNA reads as TGTGCCAGTAGTCCGCCTGGGACAGGTACCTATCAGCCCCAGCATTTT.

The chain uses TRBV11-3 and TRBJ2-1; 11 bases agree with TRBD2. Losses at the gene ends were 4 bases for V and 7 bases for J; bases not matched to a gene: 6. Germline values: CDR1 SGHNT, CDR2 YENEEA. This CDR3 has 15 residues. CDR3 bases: TGTGCCAGCAGCTCCCAACTAGCGGGGGAGAATGAGCAGTTCTTC. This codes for CASSSQLAGENEQFF.

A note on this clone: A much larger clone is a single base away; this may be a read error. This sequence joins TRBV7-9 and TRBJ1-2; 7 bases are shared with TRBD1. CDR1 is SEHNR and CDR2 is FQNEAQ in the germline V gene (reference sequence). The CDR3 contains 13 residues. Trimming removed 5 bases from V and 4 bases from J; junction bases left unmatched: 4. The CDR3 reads CASSLTGIYGYTF. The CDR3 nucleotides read TGTGCCAGCAGCCTGACAGGGATCTATGGCTACACCTTC.

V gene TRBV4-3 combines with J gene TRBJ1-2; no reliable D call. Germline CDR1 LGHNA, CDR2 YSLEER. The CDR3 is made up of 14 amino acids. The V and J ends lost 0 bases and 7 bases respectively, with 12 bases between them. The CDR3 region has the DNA TGCGCCAGCAGCCAAGATCTAGGAATCTCTGGCTACACCTTC. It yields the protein CASSQDLGISGYTF.

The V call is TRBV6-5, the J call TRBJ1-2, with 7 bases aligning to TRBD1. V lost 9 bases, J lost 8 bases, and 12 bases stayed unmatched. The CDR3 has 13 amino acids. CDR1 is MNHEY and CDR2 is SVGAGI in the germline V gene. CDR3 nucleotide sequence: TGTGCCAGTCGAATTACAGGGGTAGGCGGCTACACCTTC. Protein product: CASRITGVGGYTF.

The CDR3 loop reads CASSLVGAPQETQYF. As DNA, the CDR3 is TGTGCCAGCAGCTTGGTAGGGGCCCCACAAGAGACCCAGTACTTC. The rearrangement links TRBV11-2 to TRBJ2-5; tentatively, D is TRBD1 (5 bases). V gave up 3 bases and J gave up 2 bases, with 13 bases separating them. CDR3 length equals 15 residues. CDR1 is SGHAT, CDR2 FQNNGV, per germline. The complete variable domain, with remaining parts taken from reference TRBV11-2 and TRBJ2-5, reads EAGVAQSPRYKIIEKRQSVAFWCNPISGHATLYWYQQILGQGPKLLIQFQNNGVVDDSQLPKDRFSAERLKGVDSTLKIQPAKLEDSAVYLCASSLVGAPQETQYFGPGTRLLVL.

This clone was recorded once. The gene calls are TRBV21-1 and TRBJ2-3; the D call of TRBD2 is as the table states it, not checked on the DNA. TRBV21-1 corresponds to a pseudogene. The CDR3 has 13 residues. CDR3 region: CASNRGGTDTQYF. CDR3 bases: TGTGCCAGCAACCGCGGCGGCACAGATACGCAGTATTTT.

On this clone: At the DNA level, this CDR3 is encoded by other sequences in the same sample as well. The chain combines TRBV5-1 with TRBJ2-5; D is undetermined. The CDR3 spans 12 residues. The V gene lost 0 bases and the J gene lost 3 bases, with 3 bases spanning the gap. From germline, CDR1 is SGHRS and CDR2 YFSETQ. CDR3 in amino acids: CASSLAKETQYF. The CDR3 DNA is TGCGCCAGCAGCTTGGCCAAAGAGACCCAGTACTTC.

CDR3 nucleotides: TGTGCCAGCAGCCTCGGACAGATCTACGAGCAGTACTTC. Translation: CASSLGQIYEQYF. The J gene is TRBJ2-7, the V gene TRBV3-1 (or the pseudogene TRBV3-2); possible D gene TRBD1, 6 bases. The CDR3 runs to 13 residues. Germline V gene sequence: CDR1 LGHDT, CDR2 YNNKEL (reference sequence). V dropped 4 bases and J dropped 3 bases, with 10 bases sitting between them.

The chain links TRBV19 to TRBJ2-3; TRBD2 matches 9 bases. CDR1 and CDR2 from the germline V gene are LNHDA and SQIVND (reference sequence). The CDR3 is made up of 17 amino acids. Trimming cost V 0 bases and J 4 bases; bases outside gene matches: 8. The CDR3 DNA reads TGTGCCAGTAGTATAGATGTGGAGGCGGGAGGGCCAGATACGCAGTATTTT. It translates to CASSIDVEAGGPDTQYF.

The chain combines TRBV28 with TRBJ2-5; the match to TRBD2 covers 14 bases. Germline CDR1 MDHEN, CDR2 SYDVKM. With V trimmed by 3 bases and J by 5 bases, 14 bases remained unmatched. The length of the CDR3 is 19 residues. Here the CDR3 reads CASSLGPGTSGGKRETQYF. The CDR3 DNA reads TGTGCCAGCAGTTTGGGGCCCGGGACTAGCGGGGGTAAAAGGGAGACCCAGTACTTC.

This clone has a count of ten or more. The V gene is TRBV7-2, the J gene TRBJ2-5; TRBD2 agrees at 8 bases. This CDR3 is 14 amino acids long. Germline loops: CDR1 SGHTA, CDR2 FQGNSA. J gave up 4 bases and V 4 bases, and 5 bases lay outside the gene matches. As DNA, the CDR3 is TGTGCCAGCAGCTACATAGCGGGGTCAGAGACCCAGTACTTC. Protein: CASSYIAGSETQYF.

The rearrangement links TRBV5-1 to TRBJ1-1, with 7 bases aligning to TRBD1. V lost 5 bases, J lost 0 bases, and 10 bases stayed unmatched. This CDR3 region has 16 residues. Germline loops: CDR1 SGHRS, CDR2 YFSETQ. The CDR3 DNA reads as TGCGCCAGCAGACTGGGACAGTCCTCAATGAACACTGAAGCTTTCTTT. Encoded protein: CASRLGQSSMNTEAFF.

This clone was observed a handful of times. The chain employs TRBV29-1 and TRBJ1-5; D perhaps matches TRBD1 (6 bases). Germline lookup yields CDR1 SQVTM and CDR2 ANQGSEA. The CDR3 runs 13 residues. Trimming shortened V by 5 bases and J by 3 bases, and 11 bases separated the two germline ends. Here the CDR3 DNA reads TGCAGCGTTTCCCGGGACACCAATCAGCCCCAGCATTTT. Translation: CSVSRDTNQPQHF.